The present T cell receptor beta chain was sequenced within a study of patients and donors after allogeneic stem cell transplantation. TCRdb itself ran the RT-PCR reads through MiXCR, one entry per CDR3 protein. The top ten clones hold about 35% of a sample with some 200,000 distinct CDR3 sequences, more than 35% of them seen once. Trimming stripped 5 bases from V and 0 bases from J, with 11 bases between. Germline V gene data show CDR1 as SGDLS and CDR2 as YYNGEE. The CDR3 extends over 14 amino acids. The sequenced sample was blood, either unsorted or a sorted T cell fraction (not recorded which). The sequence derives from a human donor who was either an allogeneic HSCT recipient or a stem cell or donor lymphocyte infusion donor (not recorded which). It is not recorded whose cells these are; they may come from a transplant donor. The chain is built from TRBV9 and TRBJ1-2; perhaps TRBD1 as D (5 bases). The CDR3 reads CASRGAGPNYGYTF. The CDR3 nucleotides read TGTGCCAGCAGAGGGGCAGGGCCTAACTATGGCTACACCTTC. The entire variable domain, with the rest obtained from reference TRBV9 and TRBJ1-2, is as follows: DSGVTQTPKHLITATGQRVTLRCSPRSGDLSVYWYQQSLDQGLQFLIQYYNGEERAKGNILERFSAQQFPDLHSELNLSSLELGDSALYFCASRGAGPNYGYTFGSGTRLTVV.